A single sample is the source of the 26 T cell receptor beta chains below, sequenced in a study of spatial heterogeneity in lung cancer. TCRdb used MiXCR to reprocess the 5' RACE reads, holding one entry per CDR3 protein. Counted here are approximately 6,900 distinct CDR3 sequences, around 4% occurring once; the ten biggest clones make up roughly 25%. Described time point: sample taken at primary tumor resection. Frozen PBMC, nontumor lung or tumor provided whole RNA, which was sequenced unsorted. Material: normal lung tissue next to the tumor, obtained at surgery. The receptors originated from a female donor with early-stage non-small cell lung cancer.

In this sample, this clonotype is medium-sized. V is TRBV20-1 and J is TRBJ1-6, with D perhaps matching TRBD1 (6 bases). The CDR3 is 14 amino acids. Looked up from germline, CDR1 is DFQATT and CDR2 is SNEGSKA (reference sequence). V gave up 1 base and J gave up 9 bases, with 13 bases separating them. As DNA, the CDR3 is TGCAGTGCTAGAGTACAGGGAGGACGTTCACCCCTCCACTTT. Translating it yields CSARVQGGRSPLHF.

This clonotype was counted at least ten times. This sequence joins TRBV6-5 and TRBJ1-1, with 7 bases lining up with TRBD1. Trimming at V came to 0 bases and at J to 3 bases, leaving 4 bases not matched to a gene. Germline V gene sequence: CDR1 MNHEY, CDR2 SVGAGI. The CDR3 loop spans 15 amino acids. CDR3 region: CASSYSLRGDTEAFF. The DNA for the CDR3 is TGTGCCAGCAGTTACTCGCTCAGGGGGGACACTGAAGCTTTCTTT.

This clonotype has just a few counts. The V gene is TRBV12-3 or TRBV12-4, the J gene TRBJ2-5; D is perhaps TRBD2 (5 bases). CDR3 length: 14 amino acids. V gave up 3 bases and J gave up 3 bases, with 11 bases separating them. The CDR3 DNA reads as TGTGCCAGCAGTTTTGGAGGACTGAAAGAGACCCAGTACTTC. This sequence encodes CASSFGGLKETQYF.

The sample holds many counts of this clonotype. The chain carries TRBV7-3 and TRBJ2-1; 10 bases align to TRBD2. The V gene's germline CDR1 is SGHTA and CDR2 FQGTGA. CDR3 length equals 15 residues. J lost 6 bases, V lost 2 bases, and 4 bases had no gene match. Here the CDR3 DNA reads TGTGCCAGCAGCTTAGGTAGCGGGGGGCTCAATGAGCAGTTCTTC. Encoded protein: CASSLGSGGLNEQFF.

This clonotype is deemed medium-sized. The chain recombines TRBV6-5 with TRBJ2-6, with 8 bases that match TRBD1. This CDR3 contains 16 residues. After removal of 7 bases from V and 0 bases from J, the junction contained 5 bases not matched to a gene. Germline assignment: CDR1 MNHEY and CDR2 SVGAGI. The CDR3: CASKGRGLSGANVLTF. The CDR3 DNA sequence: TGTGCCAGCAAGGGCAGGGGGCTCTCTGGGGCCAACGTCCTGACTTTC.

The sample holds many counts of this clonotype. The rearrangement links TRBV7-6 to TRBJ2-7, with D possibly matching TRBD2 (6 bases). The CDR3 is 13 residues long. V was cut by 8 bases and J by 7 bases, with 18 bases left in between. Germline V gene data show CDR1 as SGHVS and CDR2 as FNYEAQ. CDR3 region: CASGSGSPGEQYF. In DNA, the CDR3 is TGTGCCAGCGGGAGCGGGTCGCCGGGGGAGCAGTACTTC.

This clonotype was detected ten times or more. The chain links TRBV29-1 to TRBJ2-2; the D is unclear. The CDR3 is 11 amino acids. Germline V CDR1 and CDR2: SQVTM, ANQGSEA. As DNA, the CDR3 is TGCAGTTTCCGTGTAGCCGGGGAGCTGTTTTTT. It encodes CSFRVAGELFF.

This clonotype counts as medium-sized. This chain links TRBV12-3 or TRBV12-4 with TRBJ2-2; TRBD1 agrees at 8 bases. This CDR3 region has 18 residues. V shed 4 bases, J shed 0 bases, and the junction held 10 bases outside the gene matches. The CDR3 sequence: CASSSPRTGPSNTGELFF. The CDR3 DNA reads TGTGCCAGCAGTTCCCCTAGGACAGGGCCCTCGAACACCGGGGAGCTGTTTTTT.

The sample holds many counts of this clonotype. This chain uses TRBV5-1 with TRBJ2-5; D perhaps matches TRBD1 (7 bases). This CDR3 contains 15 residues. The germline V gene has CDR1 SGHRS and CDR2 YFSETQ. Between the trimmed V and J ends, which lost 3 bases and 5 bases, there was a span of 17 bases. This CDR3 is CASSSERDSGETQYF. The DNA of the CDR3 is TGCGCCAGCAGCTCTGAACGGGACAGCGGGGAGACCCAGTACTTC.

This clonotype counts as medium-sized. This rearrangement joins TRBV5-6 to TRBJ2-5, with D unclear. Per germline, CDR1 SGHDT and CDR2 YYEEEE. The CDR3 is made up of 14 amino acids. V was clipped by 0 bases and J by 0 bases, with 6 bases between them. In nucleotides, the CDR3 is TGTGCCAGCAGCTTGGAACCGTACCAAGAGACCCAGTACTTC. It translates to CASSLEPYQETQYF.

The chain couples TRBV2 to TRBJ1-6; D gene ambiguous. Trimming cost V 7 bases and J 9 bases, with 16 bases left between them. Germline V lookup: CDR1 SNHLY, CDR2 FYNNEI. CDR3 size: 14 residues. CDR3 region: CASNSVVGGSPLHF. The CDR3 DNA reads as TGTGCCAGCAACAGCGTCGTTGGCGGTTCACCCCTCCACTTT.

This clonotype was seen repeatedly, ten times or more. The chain is built from TRBV7-2 and TRBJ1-4; possibly TRBD1 for D (6 bases). The V gene's germline CDR1 is SGHTA and CDR2 FQGNSA. V was trimmed by 2 bases and J by 8 bases, leaving 15 bases between them. The CDR3 sequence is 15 residues long. Written as DNA, the CDR3 is TGTGCCAGCAGCTTATTAAGGAGGGGGGGAGAAAAACTGTTTTTT. Its translation is CASSLLRRGGEKLFF.

This clonotype was seen ten or more times. The chain carries TRBV30 and TRBJ2-7; D unclear. V lost 0 bases to trimming and J lost 2 bases, with 11 bases between them. CDR3 length equals 14 residues. CDR1 is GTSNPN, CDR2 SVGIG, per germline (reference sequence). The CDR3 sequence is CAWSVKGKPYEQYF. Here the CDR3 DNA reads TGTGCCTGGAGTGTAAAGGGAAAACCCTACGAGCAGTACTTC.

The table lists this clonotype with many counts. J is TRBJ1-1 and V is TRBV29-1; D unresolved. Germline-derived CDR1 and CDR2 are SQVTM and ANQGSEA. V dropped 6 bases and J dropped 5 bases, with 13 bases sitting between them. This CDR3 is built from 12 residues. CDR3 amino acids: CSVLRTATEAFF. The CDR3 bases are TGCAGCGTCCTTAGAACAGCTACTGAAGCTTTCTTT.

Many counts were recorded for this clonotype. The rearrangement uses TRBV28 and TRBJ2-5; the match to TRBD1 covers 8 bases. There are 14 residues in the CDR3. CDR1 and CDR2 from the germline V gene are MDHEN and SYDVKM. V lost 8 bases to trimming and J lost 5 bases; unmatched junction nucleotides: 10. The CDR3 coding sequence is TGTGCCAGCGGACAGGGATCAATGGTGGAGACCCAGTACTTC. This encodes CASGQGSMVETQYF.

This clonotype was seen ten or more times. The chain links TRBV6-5 to TRBJ2-5; 7 nucleotides line up with TRBD1. This CDR3 comprises 15 residues. Germline trimming cut 6 bases from V and 7 bases from J; bases unmatched to any gene: 14. Germline V gene sequence: CDR1 MNHEY, CDR2 SVGAGI. The CDR3 loop reads CASSPPGQVGSTQYF. In DNA form, the CDR3 reads TGTGCCAGCAGCCCCCCCGGACAGGTCGGATCGACCCAGTACTTC.

This clonotype has ten or more counts. The chain joins TRBV5-1 to TRBJ1-4; 7 bases align to TRBD1. The CDR3 totals 14 residues. Germline V CDR1 and CDR2: SGHRS, YFSETQ. Unmatched junction bases numbered 6, after V lost 4 bases and J lost 6 bases. CDR3 in DNA: TGCGCCAGCAGCGCCGGACAGGACTATGAAAAACTGTTTTTT. This translates into CASSAGQDYEKLFF.

This clonotype was seen many times. The chain links TRBV5-6 to TRBJ2-7; perhaps TRBD1 as D (5 bases). The length of the CDR3 is 13 residues. Per germline, CDR1 SGHDT and CDR2 YYEEEE. The V and J ends lost 0 bases and 6 bases respectively, with 10 bases between them. The CDR3 coding sequence is TGTGCCAGCAGCTTGGGTGGCCAGGGCGAGCAGTACTTC. It codes for CASSLGGQGEQYF.

This clonotype came up many times. CDR3 coding DNA: TGTGCCAGCATCAAGGACACAAGCTCCTACAATGAGCAGTTCTTC. This translates into CASIKDTSSYNEQFF. V is TRBV7-3 and J is TRBJ2-1; D may be TRBD1 (5 bases). V lost 7 bases, J lost 0 bases, and 13 bases lay in between. The germline gives CDR1 SGHTA, CDR2 FQGTGA. The CDR3 has 15 amino acids. The whole variable domain, filled in from reference TRBV7-3 and TRBJ2-1, reads GAGVSQTPSNKVTEKGKYVELRCDPISGHTALYWYRQSLGQGPEFLIYFQGTGAADDSGLPNDRFFAVRPEGSVSTLKIQRTERGDSAVYLCASIKDTSSYNEQFFGPGTRLTVL.

This clonotype was seen at least ten times. The chain combines TRBV7-2 with TRBJ1-2; D is ambiguous. CDR1 is SGHTA, CDR2 FQGNSA, per germline. V was cut by 1 base and J by 7 bases, with 16 bases left in between. The CDR3 spans 15 residues. CDR3 loop: CASSLDHPGKSGYTF. The CDR3 DNA reads TGTGCCAGCAGCTTAGACCATCCGGGGAAGAGTGGCTACACCTTC.

This clonotype was counted ten times or more. One end of the junction is discordant with germline, which a read error may explain. V usage is TRBV5-4 and J usage is TRBJ2-3; D is perhaps TRBD1 (5 bases). The CDR3 contains 17 residues. Germline loops: CDR1 SGHNT, CDR2 YYREEE (reference sequence). CDR3 in amino acids: CVSSPEVHRSSTDTQYF. CDR3 bases: TGTGTCAGCAGCCCTGAAGTTCACAGGAGTAGCACAGATACGCAGTATTTT.

Many counts were recorded for this clonotype. The gene calls are TRBV7-2 and TRBJ1-1; perhaps TRBD1 as D (6 bases). This CDR3 comprises 14 residues. Germline V gives CDR1 SGHTA, CDR2 FQGNSA. Trimming left V 4 bases short and J 0 bases short, with 9 bases between. CDR3 loop: CASSWGHLNTEAFF. The DNA for the CDR3 is TGTGCCAGCAGCTGGGGACATTTGAACACTGAAGCTTTCTTT.

This clonotype has a single count. This chain connects TRBV15 to TRBJ2-1; no clear D gene. This CDR3 is 11 amino acids long. Germline V lookup: CDR1 LNHNV, CDR2 YYDKDF (reference sequence). Between the trimmed V and J ends, which lost 7 bases and 3 bases, there was a span of 4 bases. CDR3 DNA: TGTGCCACCAAAGACTACAATGAGCAGTTCTTC. Encoded protein: CATKDYNEQFF.

By sample fraction, this clonotype is medium-sized (0.01 to 0.1%). The rearrangement joins TRBV18 to TRBJ2-7, with TRBD1 matching over 11 bases. Trimming at V came to 4 bases and at J to 4 bases, leaving 6 bases not matched to a gene. Germline V gene sequence: CDR1 KGHSH, CDR2 LQKENI. The CDR3 contains 15 residues. As DNA, the CDR3 is TGTGCCAGCTCACGGACCGGGACAGGGGGATACGAGCAGTACTTC. Translating it yields CASSRTGTGGYEQYF.

Within the sample, this clonotype is medium-sized. V usage is TRBV5-1 and J usage is TRBJ2-5; either TRBD1 or TRBD2 may supply D (6 bases each). CDR3 length: 13 residues. Germline loops: CDR1 SGHRS, CDR2 YFSETQ. V lost 4 bases and J 5 bases, leaving 12 bases between the germline ends. CDR3 sequence (DNA): TGCGCCAGCAGCGAGGGGGGAGCGGAGACCCAGTACTTC. Protein sequence: CASSEGGAETQYF.

This clonotype was seen many times. The V and J genes are TRBV7-2 and TRBJ2-7; D remains ambiguous. Looked up from germline, CDR1 is SGHTA and CDR2 is FQGNSA. This CDR3 has 13 residues. The V end was cut by 4 bases, the J end by 5 bases, with 12 bases between. The CDR3 reads CASSWAVRDEQYF. Written as DNA, the CDR3 is TGTGCCAGCAGCTGGGCGGTAAGGGACGAGCAGTACTTC.